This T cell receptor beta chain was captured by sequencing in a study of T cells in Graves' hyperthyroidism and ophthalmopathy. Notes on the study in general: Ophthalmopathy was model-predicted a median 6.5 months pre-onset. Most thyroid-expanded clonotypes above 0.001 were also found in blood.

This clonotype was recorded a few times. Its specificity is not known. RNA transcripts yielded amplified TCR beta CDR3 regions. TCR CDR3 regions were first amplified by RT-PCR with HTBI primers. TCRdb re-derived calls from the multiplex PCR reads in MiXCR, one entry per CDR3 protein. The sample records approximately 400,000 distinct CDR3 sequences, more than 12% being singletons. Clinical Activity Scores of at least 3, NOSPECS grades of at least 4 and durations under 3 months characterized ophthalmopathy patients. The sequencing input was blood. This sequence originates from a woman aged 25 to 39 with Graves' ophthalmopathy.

Here the CDR3 DNA reads TGCAGTGCTAGGGCGGATACGCAGTATTTT. It translates to CSARADTQYF. This chain joins TRBV20-1 and TRBJ2-3; D gene unclear. V lost 3 bases and J 6 bases, leaving 4 bases between the germline ends. The germline CDR1 and CDR2 sequences are DFQATT and SNEGSKA (reference sequence). The CDR3 is 10 residues long.